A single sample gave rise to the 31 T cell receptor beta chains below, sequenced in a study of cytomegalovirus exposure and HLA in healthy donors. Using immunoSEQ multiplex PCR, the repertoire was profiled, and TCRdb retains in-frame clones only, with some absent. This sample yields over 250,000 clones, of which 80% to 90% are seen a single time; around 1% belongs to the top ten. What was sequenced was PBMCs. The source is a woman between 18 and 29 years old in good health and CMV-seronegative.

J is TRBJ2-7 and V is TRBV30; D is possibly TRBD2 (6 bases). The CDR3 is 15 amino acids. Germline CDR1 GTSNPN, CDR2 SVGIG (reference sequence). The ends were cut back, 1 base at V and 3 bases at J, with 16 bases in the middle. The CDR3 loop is CAWSELALNYYEQYF. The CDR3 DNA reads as TGTGCCTGGAGTGAACTAGCCCTGAACTACTACGAGCAGTACTTC.

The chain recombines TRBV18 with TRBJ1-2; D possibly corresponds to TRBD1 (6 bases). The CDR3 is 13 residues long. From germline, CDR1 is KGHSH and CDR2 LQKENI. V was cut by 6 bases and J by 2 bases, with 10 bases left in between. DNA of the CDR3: TGTGCCAGCTCCCGGACAGAGAACTATGGCTACACCTTC. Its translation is CASSRTENYGYTF.

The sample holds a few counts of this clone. The CDR3 reads CASSFRGSEAFF. The CDR3 DNA sequence: TGTGCCAGCAGCTTCAGAGGGAGTGAAGCTTTCTTT. The chain links TRBV11-3 to TRBJ1-1; D not certain. The CDR3 has 12 residues. Germline V gene lookup returns CDR1 SGHNT and CDR2 YENEEA. The V end lost 3 bases, the J end lost 7 bases, and 9 bases lay between the germline ends.

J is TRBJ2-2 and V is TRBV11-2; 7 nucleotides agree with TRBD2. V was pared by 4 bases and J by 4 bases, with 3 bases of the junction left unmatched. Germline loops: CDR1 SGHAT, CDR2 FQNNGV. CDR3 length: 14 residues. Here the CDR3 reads CASSWGLSTGELFF. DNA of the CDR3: TGTGCCAGCAGCTGGGGACTATCCACCGGGGAGCTGTTTTTT.

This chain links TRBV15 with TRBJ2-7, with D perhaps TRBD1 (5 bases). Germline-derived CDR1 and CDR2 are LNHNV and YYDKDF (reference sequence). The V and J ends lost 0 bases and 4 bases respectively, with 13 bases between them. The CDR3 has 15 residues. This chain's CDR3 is CATSRESGNSYEQYF. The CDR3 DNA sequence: TGTGCCACCAGCAGAGAGTCAGGGAACTCATACGAGCAGTACTTC.

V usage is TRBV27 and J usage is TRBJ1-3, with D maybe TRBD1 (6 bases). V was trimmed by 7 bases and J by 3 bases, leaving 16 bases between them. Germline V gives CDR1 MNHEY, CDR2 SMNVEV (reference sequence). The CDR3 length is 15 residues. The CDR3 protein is CASNPYRERGNTIYF. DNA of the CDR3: TGTGCCAGCAACCCTTACAGGGAACGTGGAAACACCATATATTTT.

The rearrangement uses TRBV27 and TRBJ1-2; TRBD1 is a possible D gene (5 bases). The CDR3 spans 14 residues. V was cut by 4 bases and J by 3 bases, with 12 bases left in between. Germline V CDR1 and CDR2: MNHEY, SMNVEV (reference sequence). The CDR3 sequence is CASSSPPGDYGYTF. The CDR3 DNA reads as TGTGCCAGCAGTTCCCCCCCGGGGGACTATGGCTACACCTTC.

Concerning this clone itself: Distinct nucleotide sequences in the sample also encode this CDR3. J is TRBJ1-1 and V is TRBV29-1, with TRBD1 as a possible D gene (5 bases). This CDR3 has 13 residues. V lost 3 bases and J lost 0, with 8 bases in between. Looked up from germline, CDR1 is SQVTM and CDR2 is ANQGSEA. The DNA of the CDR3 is TGCAGCGTTGAGGGGCGCTTGAACACTGAAGCTTTCTTT. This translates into CSVEGRLNTEAFF.

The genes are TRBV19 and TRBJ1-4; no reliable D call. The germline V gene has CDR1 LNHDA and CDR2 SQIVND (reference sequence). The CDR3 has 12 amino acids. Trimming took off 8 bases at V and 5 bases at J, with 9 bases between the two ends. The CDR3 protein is CASHTRNEKLFF. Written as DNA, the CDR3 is TGTGCCAGTCATACACGAAATGAAAAACTGTTTTTT.

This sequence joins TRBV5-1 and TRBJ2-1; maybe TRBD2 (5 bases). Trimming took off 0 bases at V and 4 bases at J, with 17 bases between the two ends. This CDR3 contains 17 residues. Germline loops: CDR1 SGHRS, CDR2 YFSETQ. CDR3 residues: CASSLGSATTLYNEQFF. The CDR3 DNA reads TGCGCCAGCAGCTTGGGCTCGGCGACTACCTTATACAATGAGCAGTTCTTC. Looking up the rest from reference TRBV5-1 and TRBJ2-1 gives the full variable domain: KAGVTQTPRYLIKTRGQQVTLSCSPISGHRSVSWYQQTPGQGLQFLFEYFSETQRNKGNFPGRFSGRQFSNSRSEMNVSTLELGDSALYLCASSLGSATTLYNEQFFGPGTRLTVL.

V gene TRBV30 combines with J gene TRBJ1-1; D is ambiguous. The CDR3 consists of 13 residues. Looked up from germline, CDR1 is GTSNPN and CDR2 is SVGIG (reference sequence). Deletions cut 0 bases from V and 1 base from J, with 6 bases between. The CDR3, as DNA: TGTGCCTGGAGTGTATCCTGGAACACTGAAGCTTTCTTT. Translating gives CAWSVSWNTEAFF. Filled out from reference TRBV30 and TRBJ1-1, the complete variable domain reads SQTIHQWPATLVQPVGSPLSLECTVEGTSNPNLYWYRQAAGRGLQLLFYSVGIGQISSEVPQNLSASRPQDRQFILSSKKLLLSDSGFYLCAWSVSWNTEAFFGQGTRLTVV.

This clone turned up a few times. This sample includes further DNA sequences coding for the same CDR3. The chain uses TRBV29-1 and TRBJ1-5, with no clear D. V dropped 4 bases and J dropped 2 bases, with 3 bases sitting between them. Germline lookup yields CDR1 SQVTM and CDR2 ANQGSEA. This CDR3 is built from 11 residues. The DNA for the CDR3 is TGCAGCGTTGGAGGCAATCAGCCCCAGCATTTT. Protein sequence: CSVGGNQPQHF.

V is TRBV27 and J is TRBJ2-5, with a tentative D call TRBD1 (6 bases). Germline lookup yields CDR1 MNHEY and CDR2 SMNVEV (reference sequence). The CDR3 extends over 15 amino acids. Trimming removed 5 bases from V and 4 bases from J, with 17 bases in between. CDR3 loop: CASSPPGTTRETQYF. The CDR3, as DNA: TGTGCCAGCAGTCCGCCTGGGACAACGAGAGAGACCCAGTACTTC.

Here the CDR3 DNA reads TGTGCCAGCAGCGGTAGCGGGGGGGCCCTTGAGCAGTACTTC. It encodes CASSGSGGALEQYF. The rearrangement links TRBV9 to TRBJ2-7; TRBD2 matches at 11 bases. J was trimmed by 7 bases and V by 3 bases; bases with no gene match: 6. The V gene's germline CDR1 is SGDLS and CDR2 YYNGEE. The CDR3 is made up of 14 amino acids.

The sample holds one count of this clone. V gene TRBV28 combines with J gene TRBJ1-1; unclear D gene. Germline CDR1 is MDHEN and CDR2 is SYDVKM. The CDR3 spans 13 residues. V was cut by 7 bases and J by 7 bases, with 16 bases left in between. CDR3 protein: CASTTPAGSEAFF. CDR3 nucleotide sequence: TGTGCCAGCACCACCCCTGCGGGCAGTGAAGCTTTCTTT. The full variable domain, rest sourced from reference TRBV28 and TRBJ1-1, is DVKVTQSSRYLVKRTGEKVFLECVQDMDHENMFWYRQDPGLGLRLIYFSYDVKMKEKGDIPEGYSVSREKKERFSLILESASTNQTSMYLCASTTPAGSEAFFGQGTRLTVV.

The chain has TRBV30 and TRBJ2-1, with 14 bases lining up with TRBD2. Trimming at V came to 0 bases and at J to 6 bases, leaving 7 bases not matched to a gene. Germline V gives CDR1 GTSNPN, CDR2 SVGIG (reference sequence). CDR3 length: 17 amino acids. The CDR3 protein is CAWSVTRTSGGPNEQFF. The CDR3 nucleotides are TGTGCCTGGAGTGTAACCCGGACTAGCGGGGGGCCCAATGAGCAGTTCTTC.

The CDR3 protein is CASGLDVVSRQPQHF. CDR3 nucleotide sequence: TGTGCTAGTGGTTTGGACGTGGTTTCCAGGCAGCCCCAGCATTTT. The chain carries TRBV12-5 and TRBJ1-5; D remains unclear. Germline V CDR1 and CDR2: LGHNT, FRNRAP. V was trimmed by 1 base and J by 7 bases, leaving 14 bases between them. This CDR3 has 15 amino acids.

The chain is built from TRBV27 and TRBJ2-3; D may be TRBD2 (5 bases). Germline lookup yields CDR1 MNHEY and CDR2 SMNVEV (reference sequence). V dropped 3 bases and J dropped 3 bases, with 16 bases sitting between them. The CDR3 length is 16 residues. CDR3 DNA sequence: TGTGCCAGCAGTTTGGCGGCCGGGGAGATTACAGATACGCAGTATTTT. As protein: CASSLAAGEITDTQYF.

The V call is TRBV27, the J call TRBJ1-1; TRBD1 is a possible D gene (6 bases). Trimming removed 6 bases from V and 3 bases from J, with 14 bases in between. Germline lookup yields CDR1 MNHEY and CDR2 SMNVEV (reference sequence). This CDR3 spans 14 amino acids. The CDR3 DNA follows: TGTGCCAGCAGAATACCAGGGGTGGACACTGAAGCTTTCTTT. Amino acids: CASRIPGVDTEAFF.

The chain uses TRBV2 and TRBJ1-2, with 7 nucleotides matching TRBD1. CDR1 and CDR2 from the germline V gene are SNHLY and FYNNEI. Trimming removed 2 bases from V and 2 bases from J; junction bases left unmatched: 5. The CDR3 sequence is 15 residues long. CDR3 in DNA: TGTGCCAGCAGTGAACGGCAGGGGGACAACTATGGCTACACCTTC. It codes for CASSERQGDNYGYTF. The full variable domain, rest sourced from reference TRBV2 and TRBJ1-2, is EPEVTQTPSHQVTQMGQEVILRCVPISNHLYFYWYRQILGQKVEFLVSFYNNEISEKSEIFDDQFSVERPDGSNFTLKIRSTKLEDSAMYFCASSERQGDNYGYTFGSGTRLTVV.

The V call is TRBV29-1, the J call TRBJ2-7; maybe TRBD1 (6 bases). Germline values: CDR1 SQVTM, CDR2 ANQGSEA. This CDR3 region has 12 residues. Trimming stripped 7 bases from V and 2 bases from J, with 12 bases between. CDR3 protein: CSALGQTYEQYF. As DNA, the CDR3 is TGCAGCGCCCTTGGACAGACCTACGAGCAGTACTTC.

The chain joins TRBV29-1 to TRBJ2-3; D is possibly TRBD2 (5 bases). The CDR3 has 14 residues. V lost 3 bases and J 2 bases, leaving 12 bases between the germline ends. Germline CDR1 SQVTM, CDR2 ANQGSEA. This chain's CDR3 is CSVDLLAATDTQYF. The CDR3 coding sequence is TGCAGCGTTGACCTCCTAGCAGCCACAGATACGCAGTATTTT.

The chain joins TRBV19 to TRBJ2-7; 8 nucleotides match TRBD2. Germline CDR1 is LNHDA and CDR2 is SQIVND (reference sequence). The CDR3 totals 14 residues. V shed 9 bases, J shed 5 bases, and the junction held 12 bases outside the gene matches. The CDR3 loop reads CASRPAGGFHEQYF. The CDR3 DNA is TGTGCCAGCCGCCCGGCGGGAGGATTCCACGAGCAGTACTTC. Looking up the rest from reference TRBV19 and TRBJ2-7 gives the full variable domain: DGGITQSPKYLFRKEGQNVTLSCEQNLNHDAMYWYRQDPGQGLRLIYYSQIVNDFQKGDIAEGYSVSREKKESFPLTVTSAQKNPTAFYLCASRPAGGFHEQYFGPGTRLTVT.

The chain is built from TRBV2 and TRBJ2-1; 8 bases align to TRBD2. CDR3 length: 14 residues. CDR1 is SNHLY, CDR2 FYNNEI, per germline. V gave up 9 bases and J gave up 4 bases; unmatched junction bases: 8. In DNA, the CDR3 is TGTGCCAGTCGAGCGGGAGTCGGGTACAATGAGCAGTTCTTC. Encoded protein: CASRAGVGYNEQFF.

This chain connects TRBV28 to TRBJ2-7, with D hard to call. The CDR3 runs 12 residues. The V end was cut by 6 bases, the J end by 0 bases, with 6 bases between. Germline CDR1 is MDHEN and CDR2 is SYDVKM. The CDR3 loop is CASRRSSYEQYF. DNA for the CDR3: TGTGCCAGCAGACGGAGCTCCTACGAGCAGTACTTC.

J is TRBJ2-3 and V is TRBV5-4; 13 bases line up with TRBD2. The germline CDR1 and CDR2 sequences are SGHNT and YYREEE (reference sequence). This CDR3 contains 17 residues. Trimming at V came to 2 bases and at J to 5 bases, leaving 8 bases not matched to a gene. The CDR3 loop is CASSLPGLAGERDTQYF. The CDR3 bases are TGTGCCAGCAGCTTACCAGGACTAGCGGGAGAACGAGATACGCAGTATTTT.

For the CDR3, the DNA is TGTGCCAGCAGCTTCCAGGGTGAAGCTTTCTTT. This codes for CASSFQGEAFF. The chain recombines TRBV7-6 with TRBJ1-1, with a tentative D call TRBD1 (5 bases). The germline V gene has CDR1 SGHVS and CDR2 FNYEAQ. The CDR3 length is 11 residues. With 3 bases removed from V and 7 bases from J, the gap between germline ends came to 6 bases.

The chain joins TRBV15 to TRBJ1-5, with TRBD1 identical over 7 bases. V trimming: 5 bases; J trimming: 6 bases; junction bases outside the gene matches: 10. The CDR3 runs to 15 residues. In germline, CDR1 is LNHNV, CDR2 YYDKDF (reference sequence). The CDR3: CATSGGTGAGQPQHF. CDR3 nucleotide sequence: TGTGCCACCAGCGGAGGAACAGGGGCTGGTCAGCCCCAGCATTTT. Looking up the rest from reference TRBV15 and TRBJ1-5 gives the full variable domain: DAMVIQNPRYQVTQFGKPVTLSCSQTLNHNVMYWYQQKSSQAPKLLFHYYDKDFNNEADTPDNFQSRRPNTSFCFLDIRSPGLGDTAMYLCATSGGTGAGQPQHFGDGTRLSIL.

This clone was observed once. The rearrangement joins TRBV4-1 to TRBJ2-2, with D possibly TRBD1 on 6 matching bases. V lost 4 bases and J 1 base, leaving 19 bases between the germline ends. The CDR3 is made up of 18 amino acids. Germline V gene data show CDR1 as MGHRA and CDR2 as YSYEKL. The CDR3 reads CASSRTFGGQQNTGELFF. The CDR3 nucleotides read TGCGCCAGCAGCCGGACGTTTGGGGGACAACAGAACACCGGGGAGCTGTTTTTT.

CDR3 region: CASSQRLRTGESYEQYF. The CDR3 bases are TGCGCCAGCAGTCAACGGCTAAGGACAGGGGAATCCTACGAGCAGTACTTC. The chain carries TRBV23-1 and TRBJ2-7; TRBD1 matches at 9 bases. TRBV23-1 is given ORF status, its function remaining uncertain. The trim removed 2 bases at V and 1 base at J, leaving 9 bases unmatched. The CDR3 has 17 residues.

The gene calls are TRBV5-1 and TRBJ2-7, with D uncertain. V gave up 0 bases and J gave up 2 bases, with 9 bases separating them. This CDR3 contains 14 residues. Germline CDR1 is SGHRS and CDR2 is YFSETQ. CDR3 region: CASSLDSYTYEQYF. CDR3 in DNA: TGCGCCAGCAGCTTGGACAGCTACACCTACGAGCAGTACTTC.